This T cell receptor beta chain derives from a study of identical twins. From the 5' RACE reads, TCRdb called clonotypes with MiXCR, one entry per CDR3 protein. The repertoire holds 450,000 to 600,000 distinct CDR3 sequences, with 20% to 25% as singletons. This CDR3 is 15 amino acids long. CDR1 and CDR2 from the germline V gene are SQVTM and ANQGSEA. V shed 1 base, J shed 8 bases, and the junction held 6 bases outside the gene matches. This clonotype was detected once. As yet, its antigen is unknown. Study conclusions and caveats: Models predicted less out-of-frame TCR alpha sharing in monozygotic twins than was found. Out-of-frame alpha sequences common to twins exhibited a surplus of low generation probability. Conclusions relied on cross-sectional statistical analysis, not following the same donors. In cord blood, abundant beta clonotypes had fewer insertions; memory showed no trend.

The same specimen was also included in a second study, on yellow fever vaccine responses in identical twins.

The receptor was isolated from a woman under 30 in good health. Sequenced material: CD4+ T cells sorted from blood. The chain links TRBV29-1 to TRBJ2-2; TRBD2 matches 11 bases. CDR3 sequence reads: CSVEAGTSGGGELFF. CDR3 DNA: TGCAGCGTTGAAGCCGGGACTAGCGGCGGAGGGGAGCTGTTTTTT.